Following are 2 T cell receptor beta chains from one sample sequenced in a study of a mutant IDH1 vaccine in newly diagnosed glioma. No cognate antigen is known for these TCRs. As for time point: week 35, safety follow-up. The study gave 300 ug of mutant IDH1 20-mer peptide per vaccine dose, with topical imiquimod. Generated by immunoSEQ multiplex PCR, the TCRdb table keeps only in-frame clones and is missing some. The table lists around 50,000 clones, 84% of them singletons, with under 5% in the top ten. Sample: PBMCs, taken from a glioma patient whose treatment included an IDH1 peptide vaccine. These receptors came from a woman under 30 with glioma.

Here the CDR3 reads CASSLDVTGGAYEQYF. Written as DNA, the CDR3 is TGTGCCAGCAGCTTAGATGTGACAGGGGGCGCCTACGAGCAGTACTTC. The chain is built from TRBV7-8 and TRBJ2-7, with 10 positions matching TRBD1. Germline V gives CDR1 SGHVS, CDR2 FQNEAQ. The CDR3 extends over 16 amino acids. The trim removed 1 base at V and 2 bases at J, leaving 5 bases unmatched.

The chain recombines TRBV11-3 with TRBJ1-2; D remains unclear. Germline CDR1 SGHNT, CDR2 YENEEA. The length of the CDR3 is 14 residues. With 1 base removed from V and 3 bases from J, the gap between germline ends came to 9 bases. CDR3 nucleotides: TGTGCCAGCAGCTTAGGCACAGTCGACTATGGCTACACCTTC. Its protein is CASSLGTVDYGYTF.